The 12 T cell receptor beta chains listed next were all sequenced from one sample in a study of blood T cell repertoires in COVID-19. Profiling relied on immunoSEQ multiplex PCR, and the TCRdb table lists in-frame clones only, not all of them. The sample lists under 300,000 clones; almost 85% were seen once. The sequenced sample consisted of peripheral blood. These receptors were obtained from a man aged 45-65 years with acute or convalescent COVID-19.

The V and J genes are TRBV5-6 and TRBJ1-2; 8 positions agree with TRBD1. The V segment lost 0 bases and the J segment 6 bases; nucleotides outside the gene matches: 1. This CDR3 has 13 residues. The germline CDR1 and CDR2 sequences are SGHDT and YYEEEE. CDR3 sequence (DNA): TGTGCCAGCAGCTTGGCAGGGGGCCATGGCTACACCTTC. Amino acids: CASSLAGGHGYTF. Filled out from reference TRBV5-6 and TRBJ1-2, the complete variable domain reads DAGVTQSPTHLIKTRGQQVTLRCSPKSGHDTVSWYQQALGQGPQFIFQYYEEEERQRGNFPDRFSGHQFPNYSSELNVNALLLGDSALYLCASSLAGGHGYTFGSGTRLTVV.

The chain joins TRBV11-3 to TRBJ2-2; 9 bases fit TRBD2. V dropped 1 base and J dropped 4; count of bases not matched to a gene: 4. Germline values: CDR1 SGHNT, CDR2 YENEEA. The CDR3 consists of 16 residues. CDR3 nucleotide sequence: TGTGCCAGCAGCTTAGGAGCGGGGGGTAGCACCGGGGAGCTGTTTTTT. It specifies CASSLGAGGSTGELFF.

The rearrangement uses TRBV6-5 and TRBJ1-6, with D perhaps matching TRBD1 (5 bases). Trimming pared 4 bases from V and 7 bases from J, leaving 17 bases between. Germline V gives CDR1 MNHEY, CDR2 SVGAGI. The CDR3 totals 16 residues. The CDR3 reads CASSFRLGGNNSPLHF. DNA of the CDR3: TGTGCCAGCAGTTTCCGTCTCGGGGGAAACAATTCACCCCTCCACTTT.

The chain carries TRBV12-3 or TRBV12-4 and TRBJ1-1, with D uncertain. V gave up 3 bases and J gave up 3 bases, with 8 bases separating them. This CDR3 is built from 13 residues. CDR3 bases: TGTGCCAGCAGTTTGGGAGGACACACTGAAGCTTTCTTT. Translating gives CASSLGGHTEAFF.

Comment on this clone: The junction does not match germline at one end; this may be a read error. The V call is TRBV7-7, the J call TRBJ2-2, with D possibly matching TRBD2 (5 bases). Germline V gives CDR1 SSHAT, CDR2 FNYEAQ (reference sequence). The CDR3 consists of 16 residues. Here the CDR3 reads CASSSRPRRDTGELFF. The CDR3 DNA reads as TGTGCTAGCAGCTCCCGGCCCCGGCGGGACACCGGGGAGCTGTTTTTT.

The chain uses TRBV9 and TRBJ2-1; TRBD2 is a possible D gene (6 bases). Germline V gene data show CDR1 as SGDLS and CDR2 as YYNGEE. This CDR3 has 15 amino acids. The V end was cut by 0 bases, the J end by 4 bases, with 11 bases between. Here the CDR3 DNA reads TGTGCCAGCAGCGTAGTGGAGGGCCGATACAATGAGCAGTTCTTC. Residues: CASSVVEGRYNEQFF.

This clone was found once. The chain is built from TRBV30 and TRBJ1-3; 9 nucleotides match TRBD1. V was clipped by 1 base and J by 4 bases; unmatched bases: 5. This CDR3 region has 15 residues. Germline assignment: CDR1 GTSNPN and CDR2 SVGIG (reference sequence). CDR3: CAWSDYRGQGNTIYF. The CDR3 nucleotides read TGTGCCTGGAGTGATTACAGGGGGCAAGGAAACACCATATATTTT.

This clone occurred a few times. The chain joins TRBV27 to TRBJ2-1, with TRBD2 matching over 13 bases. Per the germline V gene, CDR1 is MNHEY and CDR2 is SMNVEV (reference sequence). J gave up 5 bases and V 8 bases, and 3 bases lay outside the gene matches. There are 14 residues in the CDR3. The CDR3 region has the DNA TGTGCCAGCCAAGGACTAGCGGGGGACAATGAGCAGTTCTTC. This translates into CASQGLAGDNEQFF.

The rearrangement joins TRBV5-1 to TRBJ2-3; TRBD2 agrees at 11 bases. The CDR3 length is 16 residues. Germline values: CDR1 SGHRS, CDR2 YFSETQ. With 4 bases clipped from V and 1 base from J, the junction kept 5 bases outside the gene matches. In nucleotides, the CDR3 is TGCGCCAGCAGCCCGGGACTAGCGGCCCGCACAGATACGCAGTATTTT. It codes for CASSPGLAARTDTQYF.

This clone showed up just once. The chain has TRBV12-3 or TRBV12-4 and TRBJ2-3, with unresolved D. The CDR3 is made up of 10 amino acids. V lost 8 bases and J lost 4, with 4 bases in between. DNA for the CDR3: TGTGCCAGCGGAGCAGATACGCAGTATTTT. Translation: CASGADTQYF.

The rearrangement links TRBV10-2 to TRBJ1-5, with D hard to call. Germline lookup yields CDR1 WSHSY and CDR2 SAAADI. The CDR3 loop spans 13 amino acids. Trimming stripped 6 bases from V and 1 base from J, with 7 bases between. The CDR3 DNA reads TGCGCCAGCAGAGCCGGGAGCAATCAGCCCCAGCATTTT. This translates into CASRAGSNQPQHF.

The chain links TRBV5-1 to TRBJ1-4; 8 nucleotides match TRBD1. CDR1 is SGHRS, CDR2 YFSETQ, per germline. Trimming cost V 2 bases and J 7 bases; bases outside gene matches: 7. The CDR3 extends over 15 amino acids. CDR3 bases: TGCGCCAGCAGCTTTGACAGGGGCCAGCGTGAAAAACTGTTTTTT. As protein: CASSFDRGQREKLFF.